The table lists the clone carrying this TCR beta chain with a count of one. What it binds is not known. The sample originates from a study of shared clonotypes between healthy human individuals. CDR3 length: 15 amino acids. The V gene lost 3 bases and the J gene lost 1 base, with 11 bases spanning the gap. Germline lookup yields CDR1 MDHEN and CDR2 SYDVKM. Researchers divided each subset's genomic DNA evenly across several immunoSEQ plates. As originally analysed: There were no quality scores in the junction-only immunoSEQ sequences, so filtering differed. The table came from immunoSEQ multiplex PCR; TCRdb's copy has only in-frame clones and leaves some out. D and trimming were read from the DNA, whereas the V and J calls and clone size are those reported in that table. Among approximately 1.1 million clones listed, 75% to 80% were seen once. Study observations and caveats: A few donors held 4.5% to 5% of naive CD4 clonotypes in common.

The receptor comes from a man between 18 and 29 years old in good health. Some clones in this sample may be carry-over from other donors' samples. The sequencing input was memory CD4+ T cells from PBMCs. This sample's subset: CD45RA-negative fraction. The V call is TRBV28, the J call TRBJ2-3, with a weak D call TRBD2 (6 bases). Here the CDR3 DNA reads TGTGCCAGCAGTTTGGTTCGCGGGGGCACAGATACGCAGTATTTT. It codes for CASSLVRGGTDTQYF. Full variable domain (outside the CDR3, taken from reference TRBV28 and TRBJ2-3): DVKVTQSSRYLVKRTGEKVFLECVQDMDHENMFWYRQDPGLGLRLIYFSYDVKMKEKGDIPEGYSVSREKKERFSLILESASTNQTSMYLCASSLVRGGTDTQYFGPGTRLTVL.